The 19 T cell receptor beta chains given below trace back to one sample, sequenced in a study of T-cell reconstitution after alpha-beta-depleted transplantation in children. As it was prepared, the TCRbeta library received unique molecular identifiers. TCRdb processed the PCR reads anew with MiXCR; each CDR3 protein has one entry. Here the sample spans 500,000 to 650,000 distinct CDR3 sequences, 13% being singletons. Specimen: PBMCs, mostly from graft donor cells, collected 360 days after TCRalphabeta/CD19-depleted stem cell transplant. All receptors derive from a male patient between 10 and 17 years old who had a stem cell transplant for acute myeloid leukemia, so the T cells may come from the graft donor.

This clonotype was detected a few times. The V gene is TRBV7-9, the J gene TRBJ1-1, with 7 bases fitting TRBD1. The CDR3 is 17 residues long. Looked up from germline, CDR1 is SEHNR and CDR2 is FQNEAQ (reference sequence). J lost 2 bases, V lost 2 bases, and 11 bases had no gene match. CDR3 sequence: CASSLRERGQGNTEAFF. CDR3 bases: TGTGCCAGCAGCTTACGTGAGAGGGGGCAAGGTAACACTGAAGCTTTCTTT.

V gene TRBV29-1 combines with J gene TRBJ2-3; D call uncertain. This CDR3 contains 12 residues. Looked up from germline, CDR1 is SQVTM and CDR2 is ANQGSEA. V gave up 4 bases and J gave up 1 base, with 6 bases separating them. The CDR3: CSVGFRTDTQYF. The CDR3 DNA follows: TGCAGCGTTGGTTTCCGCACAGATACGCAGTATTTT.

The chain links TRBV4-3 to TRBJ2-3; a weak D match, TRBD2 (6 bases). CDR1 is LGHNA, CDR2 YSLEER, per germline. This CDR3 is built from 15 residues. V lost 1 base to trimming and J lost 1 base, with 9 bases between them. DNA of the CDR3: TGCGCCAGCAGCCAAGTCCCGGGAGGCACAGATACGCAGTATTTT. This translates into CASSQVPGGTDTQYF.

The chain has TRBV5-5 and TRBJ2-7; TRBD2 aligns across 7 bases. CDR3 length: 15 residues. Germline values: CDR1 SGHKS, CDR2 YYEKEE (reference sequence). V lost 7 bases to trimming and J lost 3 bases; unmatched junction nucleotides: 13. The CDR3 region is CASSPARGSIYEQYF. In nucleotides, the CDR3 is TGTGCCAGCTCACCAGCCCGCGGGAGTATCTACGAGCAGTACTTC.

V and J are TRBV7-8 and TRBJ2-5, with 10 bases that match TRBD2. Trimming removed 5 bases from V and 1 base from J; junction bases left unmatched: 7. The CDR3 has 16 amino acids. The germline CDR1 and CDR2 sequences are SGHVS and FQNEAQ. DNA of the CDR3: TGTGCCAGCAGCCATCGGACTAGCGGCTTCCAAGAGACCCAGTACTTC. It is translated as CASSHRTSGFQETQYF.

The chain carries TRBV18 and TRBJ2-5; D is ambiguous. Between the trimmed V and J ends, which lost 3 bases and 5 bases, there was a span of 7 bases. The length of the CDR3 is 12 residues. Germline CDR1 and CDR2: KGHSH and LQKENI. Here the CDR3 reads CASSPDDETQYF. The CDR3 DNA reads TGTGCCAGCTCACCCGACGACGAGACCCAGTACTTC.

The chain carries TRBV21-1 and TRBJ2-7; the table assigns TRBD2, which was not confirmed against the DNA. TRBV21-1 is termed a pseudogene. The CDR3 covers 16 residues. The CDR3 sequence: CASSTRTSGRVGEQYF. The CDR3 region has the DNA TGTGCCAGCAGCACGAGGACTAGCGGGAGGGTAGGCGAGCAGTACTTC.

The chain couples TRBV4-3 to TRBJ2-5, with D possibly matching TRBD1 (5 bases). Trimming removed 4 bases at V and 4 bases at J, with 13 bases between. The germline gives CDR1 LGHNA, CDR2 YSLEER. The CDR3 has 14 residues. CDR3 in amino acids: CASSPEITGETQYF. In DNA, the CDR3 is TGCGCCAGCAGCCCCGAGATCACAGGAGAGACCCAGTACTTC.

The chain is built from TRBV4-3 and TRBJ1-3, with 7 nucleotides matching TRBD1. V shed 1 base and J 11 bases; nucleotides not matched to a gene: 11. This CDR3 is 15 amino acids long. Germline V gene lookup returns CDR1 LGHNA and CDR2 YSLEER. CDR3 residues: CASSQVGAATGSIYF. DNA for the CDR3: TGCGCCAGCAGCCAAGTTGGGGCCGCGACAGGGTCCATATATTTT.

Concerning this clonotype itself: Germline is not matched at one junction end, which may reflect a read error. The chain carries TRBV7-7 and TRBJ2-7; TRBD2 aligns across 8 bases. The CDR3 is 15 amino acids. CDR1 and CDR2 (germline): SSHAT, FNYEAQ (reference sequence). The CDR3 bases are TGTGCTAGCAGCTTAGAACGGGAGGGAGTGGGGGAGCAGTACTTC. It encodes CASSLEREGVGEQYF.

For the CDR3, the DNA is TGTGCCAGCTCACAAGGTAGCGTCGCCTACGAGCAGTACTTC. Its protein is CASSQGSVAYEQYF. The V call is TRBV18, the J call TRBJ2-7, with D possibly TRBD2 on 5 matching bases. The CDR3 consists of 14 residues. Looked up from germline, CDR1 is KGHSH and CDR2 is LQKENI. The V and J ends lost 4 bases and 2 bases respectively, with 12 bases between them.

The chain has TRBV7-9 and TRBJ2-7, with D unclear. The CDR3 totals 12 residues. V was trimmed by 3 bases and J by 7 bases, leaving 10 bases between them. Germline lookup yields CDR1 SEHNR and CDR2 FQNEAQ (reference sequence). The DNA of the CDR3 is TGTGCCAGCAGCTTCGCTGCCCGTGAGCAGTACTTC. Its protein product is CASSFAAREQYF.

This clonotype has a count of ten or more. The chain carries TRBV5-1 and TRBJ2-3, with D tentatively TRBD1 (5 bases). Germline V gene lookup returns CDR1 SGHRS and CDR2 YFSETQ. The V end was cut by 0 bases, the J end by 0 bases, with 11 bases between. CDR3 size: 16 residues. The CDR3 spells CASSLVVSGSTDTQYF. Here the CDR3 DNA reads TGCGCCAGCAGCTTGGTCGTGTCAGGGAGCACAGATACGCAGTATTTT. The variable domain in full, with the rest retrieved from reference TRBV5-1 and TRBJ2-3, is KAGVTQTPRYLIKTRGQQVTLSCSPISGHRSVSWYQQTPGQGLQFLFEYFSETQRNKGNFPGRFSGRQFSNSRSEMNVSTLELGDSALYLCASSLVVSGSTDTQYFGPGTRLTVL.

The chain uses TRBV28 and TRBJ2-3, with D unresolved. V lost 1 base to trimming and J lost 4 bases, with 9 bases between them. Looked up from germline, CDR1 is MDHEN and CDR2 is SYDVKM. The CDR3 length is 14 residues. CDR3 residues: CASSLYREADTQYF. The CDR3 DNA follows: TGTGCCAGCAGTTTATATAGGGAAGCAGATACGCAGTATTTT.

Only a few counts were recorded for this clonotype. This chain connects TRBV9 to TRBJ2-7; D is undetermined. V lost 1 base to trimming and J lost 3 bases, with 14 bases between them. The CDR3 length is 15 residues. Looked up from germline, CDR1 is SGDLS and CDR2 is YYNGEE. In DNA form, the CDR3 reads TGTGCCAGCAGCGTATACGGTAGTGAAATCTACGAGCAGTACTTC. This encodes CASSVYGSEIYEQYF.

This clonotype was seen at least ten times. CDR3 coding DNA: TGTGCCAGCAGCTTCTGGACAGCCCCTGGGAATGAGCAGTTCTTC. Its translation: CASSFWTAPGNEQFF. The chain combines TRBV7-6 with TRBJ2-1; D may be TRBD1 (6 bases). Germline V gene data show CDR1 as SGHVS and CDR2 as FNYEAQ. V shed 3 bases and J shed 7 bases, with 16 bases lying between them. The CDR3 is made up of 15 amino acids.

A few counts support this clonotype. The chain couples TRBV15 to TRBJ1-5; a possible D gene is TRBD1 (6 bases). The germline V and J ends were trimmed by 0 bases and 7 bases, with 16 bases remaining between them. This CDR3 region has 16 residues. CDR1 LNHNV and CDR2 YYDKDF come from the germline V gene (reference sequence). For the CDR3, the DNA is TGTGCCACCAGCAGAGACGGCAGGGGAAGAGGACAGCCCCAGCATTTT. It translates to CATSRDGRGRGQPQHF.

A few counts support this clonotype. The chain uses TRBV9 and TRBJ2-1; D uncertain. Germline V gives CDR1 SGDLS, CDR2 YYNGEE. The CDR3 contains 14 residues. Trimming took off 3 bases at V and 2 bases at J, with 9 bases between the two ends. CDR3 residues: CASSAPAAYNEQFF. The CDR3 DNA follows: TGTGCCAGCAGCGCTCCGGCGGCCTACAATGAGCAGTTCTTC.

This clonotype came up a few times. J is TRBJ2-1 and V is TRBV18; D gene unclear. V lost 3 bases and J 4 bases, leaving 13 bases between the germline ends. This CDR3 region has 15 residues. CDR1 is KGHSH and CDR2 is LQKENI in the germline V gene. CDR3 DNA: TGTGCCAGCTCACCTCTAGGCGGCGTGTACAATGAGCAGTTCTTC. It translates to CASSPLGGVYNEQFF.